This TCR beta chain is from a study of T cell changes during pregnancy in multiple sclerosis. This clone came up once. The table came from immunoSEQ multiplex PCR; TCRdb's copy has only in-frame clones and leaves some out. The repertoire holds roughly 64,000 clones, with 90% as singletons. Germline trimming cut 4 bases from V and 3 bases from J; bases unmatched to any gene: 4. The CDR3 runs 15 residues. Germline V lookup: CDR1 MNHEY, CDR2 SMNVEV (reference sequence). The TCR originated in a female donor in good health, enrolled as a control in a pregnancy study. The specimen comprised peripheral blood, sampled in the third trimester of pregnancy. The chain combines TRBV27 with TRBJ2-3; 10 nucleotides match TRBD2. In DNA form, the CDR3 reads TGTGCCAGCAGTTCCCTAGCGGGGGCTACAGATACGCAGTATTTT. Translation: CASSSLAGATDTQYF.